Sequencing of this T cell receptor beta chain was carried out in a study of cytomegalovirus exposure and HLA in healthy donors. Whole-study context: The 130 or so validation repertoires used the same platform as the roughly 700 first-cohort repertoires (as reported by a later analysis). General study results and limits: Investigators reported 150 to 200 TCR beta chains as tied to cytomegalovirus. The CMV antigen specificity of a few CMV-associated chains was confirmed through in vitro analysis.

Comments on this clone: Its cognate antigen is unknown.

Some clones are missing from TCRdb's copy, which holds only in-frame ones; the method was immunoSEQ multiplex PCR. The sample yields around 190,000 clones, about 84% seen once. The germline V gene has CDR1 SNHLY and CDR2 FYNNEI. The ends were cut back, 7 bases at V and 6 bases at J, with 12 bases in the middle. CDR3 length: 13 residues. The J gene is TRBJ2-2, the V gene TRBV2; D perhaps matches TRBD1 (5 bases). The TCR was taken from a woman between 18 and 29 years old in good health and CMV-seronegative. Sequenced sample: PBMCs. This CDR3 reads CASILQVPGELFF. CDR3 sequence (DNA): TGTGCCAGCATCCTACAGGTGCCCGGGGAGCTGTTTTTT.